A selection of T cell receptor beta chains follows, all from one sample in a study of shared clonotypes between healthy human individuals. Clones were sequenced by immunoSEQ multiplex PCR, and TCRdb holds only the in-frame ones, with some missing. The repertoire includes some 1 million clones, around 75% of them detected once, and roughly 1.5% sits in the top ten. What was sequenced was memory CD4+ T cells sorted from blood. The receptors shown here come from a man between 18 and 29 years old in good health. Both conserved end residues are part of each CDR3. The order of the fields is J gene, D gene, V gene, clone size, CDR3 DNA, CDR3 protein. The D gene is left open where the match is weak. A clone size is listed for some rows: how often the clone was seen (once, few, many), or a class if it is expanded.

j_gene: TRBJ1-5
d_gene: -
v_gene: TRBV6-6
abundance: -
CDR3nt: TGTGCCAGCAGTTCCTTGCAGGGACATCAGCCCCAGCATTTT
CDR3aa: CASSSLQGHQPQHF

j_gene: TRBJ1-5
d_gene: TRBD1
v_gene: TRBV7-2
abundance: few
CDR3nt: TGTGCCAGCAGTCCGAGACAGGGTGCGGGCAATCAGCCCCAGCATTTT
CDR3aa: CASSPRQGAGNQPQHF

j_gene: TRBJ1-4
d_gene: -
v_gene: TRBV6-1
abundance: -
CDR3nt: TGTGCCAGCAGTGAAATCAGGGGAAGTGGGGAAAAACTGTTTTTT
CDR3aa: CASSEIRGSGEKLFF

j_gene: TRBJ2-3
d_gene: -
v_gene: TRBV30
abundance: -
CDR3nt: TGTGCCTGGAGTCCGTCATGGACAGATACGCAGTATTTT
CDR3aa: CAWSPSWTDTQYF

j_gene: TRBJ1-1
d_gene: TRBD1
v_gene: TRBV5-4
abundance: -
CDR3nt: TGTGCCAGCAGCTCGACGAAGACAGGGCGGGCTGAAGCTTTCTTT
CDR3aa: CASSSTKTGRAEAFF

j_gene: TRBJ2-7
d_gene: -
v_gene: TRBV7-9
abundance: -
CDR3nt: TGTGCCAGCAGCTCAAGCCGGGAAGCCTACGAGCAGTACTTC
CDR3aa: CASSSSREAYEQYF

j_gene: TRBJ1-2
d_gene: -
v_gene: TRBV6-6
abundance: -
CDR3nt: TGTGCCAGCAGTCCTTTGCAGGGGAAGGGCGGCTACACCTTC
CDR3aa: CASSPLQGKGGYTF

j_gene: TRBJ2-2
d_gene: -
v_gene: TRBV6-1
abundance: -
CDR3nt: TGTGCCAGCGTCACGGGTCAGGAGGTCGGGGAGCTGTTTTTT
CDR3aa: CASVTGQEVGELFF

j_gene: TRBJ1-3
d_gene: -
v_gene: TRBV19
abundance: -
CDR3nt: TGTGCCAGTAGTAGGATGGGGGCAGGAAACACCATATATTTT
CDR3aa: CASSRMGAGNTIYF

j_gene: TRBJ1-2
d_gene: -
v_gene: TRBV6-1
abundance: -
CDR3nt: TGTGCCAGCAGTGCTTATAACTATGGCTACACCTTC
CDR3aa: CASSAYNYGYTF

j_gene: TRBJ2-2
d_gene: TRBD2
v_gene: TRBV6-1
abundance: few
CDR3nt: TGTGCCAGCAGTGATTATAATAGCGGGAGGAGCACCGGGGAGCTGTTTTTT
CDR3aa: CASSDYNSGRSTGELFF

j_gene: TRBJ2-1
d_gene: -
v_gene: TRBV9
abundance: -
CDR3nt: TGTGCCAGCAGCCCAGGGGTTGGTGGCCATGAGCAGTTCTTC
CDR3aa: CASSPGVGGHEQFF

j_gene: TRBJ1-2
d_gene: -
v_gene: TRBV5-1
abundance: -
CDR3nt: TGCGCCAGCGGGTCCACCGGGACGGAATATGGCTACACCTTC
CDR3aa: CASGSTGTEYGYTF

j_gene: TRBJ1-5
d_gene: TRBD1
v_gene: TRBV28
abundance: -
CDR3nt: TGTGCCAGCAGTCCCGCCGGTGGGACAGTATGGATGAGCAATCAGCCCCAGCATTTT
CDR3aa: CASSPAGGTVWMSNQPQHF

j_gene: TRBJ1-2
d_gene: -
v_gene: TRBV5-4
abundance: -
CDR3nt: TGTGCCAGCAGCTTGGTGGAGACGAACTATGGCTACACCTTC
CDR3aa: CASSLVETNYGYTF

j_gene: TRBJ1-5
d_gene: -
v_gene: TRBV19
abundance: few
CDR3nt: TGTGCCAGTAGTACAGGGTCGGGGCGCAATCAGCCCCAGCATTTT
CDR3aa: CASSTGSGRNQPQHF

j_gene: TRBJ2-5
d_gene: -
v_gene: TRBV5-1
abundance: -
CDR3nt: TGCGCCAGCAGCTTGGCGGTAGGGACGGGAGAGACCCAGTACTTC
CDR3aa: CASSLAVGTGETQYF

j_gene: TRBJ1-1
d_gene: -
v_gene: TRBV18
abundance: -
CDR3nt: TGTGCCAGCTCACCAATTCAGGGGATGAACACTGAAGCTTTCTTT
CDR3aa: CASSPIQGMNTEAFF

j_gene: TRBJ2-4
d_gene: -
v_gene: TRBV5-1
abundance: -
CDR3nt: TGCGCCAGCAGCCGAAGGTCCGGGGCCGAAAACATTCAGTACTTC
CDR3aa: CASSRRSGAENIQYF

j_gene: TRBJ2-5
d_gene: -
v_gene: TRBV14
abundance: -
CDR3nt: TGTGCCAGCAGCCAATCCCCCGTCGGGGACCAGTACTTC
CDR3aa: CASSQSPVGDQYF

j_gene: TRBJ1-5
d_gene: -
v_gene: TRBV7-9
abundance: few
CDR3nt: TGTGCCAGCAGCCGGGGGGGAGGAGGCAATCAGCCCCAGCATTTT
CDR3aa: CASSRGGGGNQPQHF

j_gene: TRBJ2-1
d_gene: -
v_gene: TRBV11-2
abundance: -
CDR3nt: TGTGCCAGCAGCTTAATGGTAACCTCCTACAATGAGCAGTTCTTC
CDR3aa: CASSLMVTSYNEQFF

j_gene: TRBJ2-1
d_gene: TRBD2
v_gene: TRBV4-1
abundance: -
CDR3nt: TGCGCCAGCAGCCAAGGATTGAAGGGTCCCGCCGGGGGGGAGCAGTTCTTC
CDR3aa: CASSQGLKGPAGGEQFF

j_gene: TRBJ2-1
d_gene: -
v_gene: TRBV7-9
abundance: -
CDR3nt: TGTGCCAGCAGCTTATATGGCGGGACCTCCTACAATGAGCAGTTCTTC
CDR3aa: CASSLYGGTSYNEQFF

j_gene: TRBJ2-2
d_gene: -
v_gene: TRBV4-1
abundance: -
CDR3nt: TGCGCCAGCAGCCAAGGAGAGGTGACCGGGGAGCTGTTTTTT
CDR3aa: CASSQGEVTGELFF

j_gene: TRBJ2-7
d_gene: -
v_gene: TRBV18
abundance: once
CDR3nt: TGTGCCAGCTCACCACGCAGGGGAACAAGCTCCTACGAGCAGTACTTC
CDR3aa: CASSPRRGTSSYEQYF

j_gene: TRBJ2-3
d_gene: -
v_gene: TRBV6-1
abundance: -
CDR3nt: TGTGCCGGCCGACTTGGCCGCCTCGGCACAGATACGCAGTATTTT
CDR3aa: CAGRLGRLGTDTQYF

j_gene: TRBJ2-7
d_gene: TRBD1
v_gene: TRBV11-3
abundance: -
CDR3nt: TGTGCCAGCAGCCTGGACAGGTTCGGTGAGCAGTACTTC
CDR3aa: CASSLDRFGEQYF

j_gene: TRBJ2-7
d_gene: -
v_gene: TRBV19
abundance: once
CDR3nt: TGTGCCAGTAGTAGCCCAGCCTACGAGCAGTACTTC
CDR3aa: CASSSPAYEQYF

j_gene: TRBJ2-5
d_gene: TRBD2
v_gene: TRBV10-3
abundance: -
CDR3nt: TGTGCCATCAGTGATAGCGGGAGTCGAGAGACCCAGTACTTC
CDR3aa: CAISDSGSRETQYF

j_gene: TRBJ2-7
d_gene: TRBD1
v_gene: TRBV28
abundance: few
CDR3nt: TGTGCCAGCAGTAGCCTTGGGACAGCCATCTCCTACGAGCAGTACTTC
CDR3aa: CASSSLGTAISYEQYF

j_gene: TRBJ1-5
d_gene: -
v_gene: TRBV18
abundance: -
CDR3nt: TGTGCCAGCTCACCTTCTAATTGGGATCAGCCCCAGCATTTT
CDR3aa: CASSPSNWDQPQHF

j_gene: TRBJ2-1
d_gene: -
v_gene: TRBV4-1
abundance: few
CDR3nt: TGCGCCAGCAGCCAAGATGAGTGGGGCTCCTACAATGAGCAGTTCTTC
CDR3aa: CASSQDEWGSYNEQFF

j_gene: TRBJ2-5
d_gene: TRBD2
v_gene: TRBV28
abundance: once
CDR3nt: TGTGCCACCGGGGGACTAGCGAGAGACCAAGAGACCCAGTACTTC
CDR3aa: CATGGLARDQETQYF

j_gene: TRBJ1-5
d_gene: -
v_gene: TRBV19
abundance: -
CDR3nt: TGTGCCAGTAGTGACGTTTTGTTGGCCAGCCGGAGGGGAGTCCATCAGCCCCAGCATTTT
CDR3aa: CASSDVLLASRRGVHQPQHF

j_gene: TRBJ2-5
d_gene: -
v_gene: TRBV19
abundance: -
CDR3nt: TGTGCCAGTAGTATTCCTAAAGAGACCCAGTACTTC
CDR3aa: CASSIPKETQYF

j_gene: TRBJ2-5
d_gene: -
v_gene: TRBV2
abundance: -
CDR3nt: TGTGCCAGCAGGATTAGGGAGACCCAGTACTTC
CDR3aa: CASRIRETQYF

j_gene: TRBJ1-2
d_gene: TRBD1
v_gene: TRBV14
abundance: few
CDR3nt: TGTGCCAGCAGCCCGCTGACAGGGGTGGGCTATGGCTACACCTTC
CDR3aa: CASSPLTGVGYGYTF

j_gene: TRBJ1-5
d_gene: -
v_gene: TRBV15
abundance: once
CDR3nt: TGTGCCACCAGCAGAGGCCCCGCTGGCAGCAATCAGCCCCAGCATTTT
CDR3aa: CATSRGPAGSNQPQHF

j_gene: TRBJ2-7
d_gene: -
v_gene: TRBV5-1
abundance: -
CDR3nt: TGCGCCAGCAGCTGGGGACCCAACTCCTACGAGCAGTACTTC
CDR3aa: CASSWGPNSYEQYF

j_gene: TRBJ2-1
d_gene: TRBD2
v_gene: TRBV5-8
abundance: -
CDR3nt: TGTGCCAGCAGCTCCGGGACTAGCCACTACAATGAGCAGTTCTTC
CDR3aa: CASSSGTSHYNEQFF

j_gene: TRBJ2-3
d_gene: TRBD2
v_gene: TRBV6-5
abundance: -
CDR3nt: TGTGCCAGCTCTGTACAGACTAGCAGCACAGATACGCAGTATTTT
CDR3aa: CASSVQTSSTDTQYF

j_gene: TRBJ2-7
d_gene: -
v_gene: TRBV4-3
abundance: many
CDR3nt: TGCGCCAGCAGCCAAGATCGGGCCAGCCTGTACGAGCAGTACTTC
CDR3aa: CASSQDRASLYEQYF

j_gene: TRBJ2-1
d_gene: -
v_gene: TRBV6-1
abundance: -
CDR3nt: TGTGCCAGCAGTGAATCCCGACACGAGCAGTTCTTC
CDR3aa: CASSESRHEQFF

j_gene: TRBJ2-3
d_gene: -
v_gene: TRBV5-6
abundance: -
CDR3nt: TGTGCCAGCAGGTCCCCGGCGGGGACAGATACGCAGTATTTT
CDR3aa: CASRSPAGTDTQYF

j_gene: TRBJ1-2
d_gene: -
v_gene: TRBV29-1
abundance: -
CDR3nt: TGCAGCGTTGAAGATCTGACAGGTGCTTATGGCTACACCTTC
CDR3aa: CSVEDLTGAYGYTF

j_gene: TRBJ2-5
d_gene: -
v_gene: TRBV2
abundance: -
CDR3nt: TGTGCCAGCTGTTCGGGGGAGGAGACCCAGTACTTC
CDR3aa: CASCSGEETQYF

j_gene: TRBJ1-2
d_gene: -
v_gene: TRBV19
abundance: -
CDR3nt: TGTGCCAGTAGTTCCGGGAATCGAGGGGGCTACACCTTC
CDR3aa: CASSSGNRGGYTF

j_gene: TRBJ2-2
d_gene: -
v_gene: TRBV5-1
abundance: -
CDR3nt: TGCGCCAGCAGCAGACTGGGTGCCGGGGAGCTGTTTTTT
CDR3aa: CASSRLGAGELFF

j_gene: TRBJ2-7
d_gene: -
v_gene: TRBV29-1
abundance: -
CDR3nt: TGCAGCGTTAACGGCAGGAGTTCCTACGAGCAGTACTTC
CDR3aa: CSVNGRSSYEQYF

j_gene: TRBJ2-3
d_gene: TRBD2
v_gene: TRBV18
abundance: -
CDR3nt: TGTGCCAGCTCACCTTTTACTAGCGGGAGCGCAGATACGCAGTATTTT
CDR3aa: CASSPFTSGSADTQYF

j_gene: TRBJ1-2
d_gene: -
v_gene: TRBV27
abundance: once
CDR3nt: TGTGCCAGCAGTTCTCTACGCCACGGGGTTGGCTACACCTTC
CDR3aa: CASSSLRHGVGYTF